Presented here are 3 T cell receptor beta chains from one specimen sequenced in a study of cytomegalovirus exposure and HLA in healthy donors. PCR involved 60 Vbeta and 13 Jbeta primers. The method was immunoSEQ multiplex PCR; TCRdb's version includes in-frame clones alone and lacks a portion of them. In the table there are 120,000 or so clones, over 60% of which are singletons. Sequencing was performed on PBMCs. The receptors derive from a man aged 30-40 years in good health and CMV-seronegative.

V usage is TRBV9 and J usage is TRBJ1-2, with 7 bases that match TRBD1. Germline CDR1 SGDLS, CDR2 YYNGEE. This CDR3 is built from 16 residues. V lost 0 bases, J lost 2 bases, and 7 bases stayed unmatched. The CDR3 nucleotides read TGTGCCAGCAGCGTAGCTTCGGGACAGCTAAACTATGGCTACACCTTC. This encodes CASSVASGQLNYGYTF.

The CDR3 loop reads CASSFGAGALTDTQYF. The CDR3 DNA reads as TGCGCCAGCAGCTTCGGAGCGGGGGCCCTCACAGATACGCAGTATTTT. J is TRBJ2-3 and V is TRBV5-1; 8 nucleotides match TRBD2. CDR1 SGHRS and CDR2 YFSETQ come from the germline V gene. V shed 2 bases, J shed 2 bases, and the junction held 7 bases outside the gene matches. CDR3 length: 16 amino acids.

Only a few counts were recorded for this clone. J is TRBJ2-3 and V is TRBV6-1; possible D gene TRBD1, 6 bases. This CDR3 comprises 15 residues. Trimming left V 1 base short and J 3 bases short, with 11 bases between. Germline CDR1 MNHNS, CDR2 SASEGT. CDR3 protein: CASSEGDNPTDTQYF. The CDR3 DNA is TGTGCCAGCAGTGAAGGGGACAACCCGACAGATACGCAGTATTTT.